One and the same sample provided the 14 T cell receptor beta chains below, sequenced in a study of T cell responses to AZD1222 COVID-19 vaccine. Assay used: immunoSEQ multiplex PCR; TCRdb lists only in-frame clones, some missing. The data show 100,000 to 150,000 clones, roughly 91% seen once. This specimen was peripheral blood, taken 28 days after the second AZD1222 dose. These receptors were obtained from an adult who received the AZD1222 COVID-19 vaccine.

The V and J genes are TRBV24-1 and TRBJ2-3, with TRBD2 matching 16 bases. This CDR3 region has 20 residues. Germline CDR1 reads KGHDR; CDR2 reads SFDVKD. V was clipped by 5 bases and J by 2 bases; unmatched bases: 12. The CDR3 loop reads CATSARRPGLAGGTTDTQYF. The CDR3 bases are TGTGCCACCAGTGCAAGACGGCCGGGACTAGCGGGAGGGACCACAGATACGCAGTATTTT.

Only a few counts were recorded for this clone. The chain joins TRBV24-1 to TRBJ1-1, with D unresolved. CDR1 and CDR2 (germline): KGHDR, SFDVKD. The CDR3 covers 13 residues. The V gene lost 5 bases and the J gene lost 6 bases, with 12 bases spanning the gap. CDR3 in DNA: TGTGCCACCAGTGGGACGGTAGGTTCTGAAGCTTTCTTT. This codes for CATSGTVGSEAFF.

The CDR3 coding sequence is TGTGCCAGCAGTGAACCCAGCCTAGGGAACATTCAGTACTTC. Its translation: CASSEPSLGNIQYF. J is TRBJ2-4 and V is TRBV6-1; D remains unclear. The length of the CDR3 is 14 residues. Germline V gene sequence: CDR1 MNHNS, CDR2 SASEGT. V shed 2 bases and J shed 7 bases, with 12 bases lying between them.

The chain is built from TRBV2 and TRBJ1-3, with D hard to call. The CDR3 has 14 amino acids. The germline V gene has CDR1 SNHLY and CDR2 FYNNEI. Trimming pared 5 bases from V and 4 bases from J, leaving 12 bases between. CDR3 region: CASSFRNAGNTIYF. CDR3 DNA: TGTGCCAGCAGTTTCCGGAACGCCGGAAACACCATATATTTT.

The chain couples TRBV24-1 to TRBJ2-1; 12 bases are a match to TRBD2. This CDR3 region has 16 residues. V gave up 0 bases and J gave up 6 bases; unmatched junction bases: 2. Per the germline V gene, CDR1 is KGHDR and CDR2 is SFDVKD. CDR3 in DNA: TGTGCCACCAGTGATTTGGGACTAGCGGGATCCAATGAGCAGTTCTTC. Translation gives CATSDLGLAGSNEQFF.

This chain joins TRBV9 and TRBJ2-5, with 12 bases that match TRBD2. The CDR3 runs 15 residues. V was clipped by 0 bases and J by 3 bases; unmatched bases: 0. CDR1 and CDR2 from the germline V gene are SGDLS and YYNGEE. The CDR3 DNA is TGTGCCAGCAGCGTAGCTAGCGGGAGGGAAGAGACCCAGTACTTC. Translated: CASSVASGREETQYF.

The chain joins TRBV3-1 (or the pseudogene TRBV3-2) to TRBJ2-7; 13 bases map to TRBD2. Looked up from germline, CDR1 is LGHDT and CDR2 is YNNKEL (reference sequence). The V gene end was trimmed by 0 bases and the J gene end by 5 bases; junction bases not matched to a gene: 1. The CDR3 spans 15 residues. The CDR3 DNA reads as TGTGCCAGCAGCCAAGAACTAGCGGGAGGGGACGAGCAGTACTTC. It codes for CASSQELAGGDEQYF.

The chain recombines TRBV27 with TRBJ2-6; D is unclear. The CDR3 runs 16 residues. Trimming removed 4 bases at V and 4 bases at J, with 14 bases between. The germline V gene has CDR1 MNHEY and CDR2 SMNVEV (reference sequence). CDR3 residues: CASSSHGLRGANVLTF. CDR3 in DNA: TGTGCCAGCAGTTCGCACGGTCTCAGAGGGGCCAACGTCCTGACTTTC.

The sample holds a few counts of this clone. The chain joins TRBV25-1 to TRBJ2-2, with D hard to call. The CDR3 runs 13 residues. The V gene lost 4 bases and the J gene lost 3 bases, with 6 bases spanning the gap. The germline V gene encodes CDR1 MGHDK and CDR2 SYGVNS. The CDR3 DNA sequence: TGTGCCAGCAGTGTCCTAGACACCGGGGAGCTGTTTTTT. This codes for CASSVLDTGELFF. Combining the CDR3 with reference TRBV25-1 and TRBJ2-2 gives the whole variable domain EADIYQTPRYLVIGTGKKITLECSQTMGHDKMYWYQQDPGMELHLIHYSYGVNSTEKGDLSSESTVSRIRTEHFPLTLESARPSHTSQYLCASSVLDTGELFFGEGSRLTVL.

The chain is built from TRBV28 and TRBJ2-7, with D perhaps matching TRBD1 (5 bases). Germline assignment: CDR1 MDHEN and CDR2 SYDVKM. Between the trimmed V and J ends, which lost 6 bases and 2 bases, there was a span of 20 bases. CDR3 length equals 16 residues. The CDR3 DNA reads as TGTGCCAGCAGCACCGTAGGGGAACACGTCCCCTACGAGCAGTACTTC. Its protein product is CASSTVGEHVPYEQYF.

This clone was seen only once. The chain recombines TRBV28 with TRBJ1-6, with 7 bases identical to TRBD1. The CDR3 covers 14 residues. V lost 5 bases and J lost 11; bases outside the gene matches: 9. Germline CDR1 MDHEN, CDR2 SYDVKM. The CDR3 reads CASSLRGGDTPLHF. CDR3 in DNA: TGTGCCAGCAGTCTAAGAGGGGGCGACACACCCCTCCACTTT.

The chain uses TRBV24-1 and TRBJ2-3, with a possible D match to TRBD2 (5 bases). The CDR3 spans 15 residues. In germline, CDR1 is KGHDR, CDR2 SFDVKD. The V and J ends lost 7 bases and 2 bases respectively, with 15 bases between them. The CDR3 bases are TGTGCCACCAGCACTACTAGGGAAGTCACAGATACGCAGTATTTT. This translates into CATSTTREVTDTQYF.

CDR3 nucleotides: TGTGCCTGGAGTGTACTACTAGCGGGAACGACAGATACGCAGTATTTT. The encoded protein is CAWSVLLAGTTDTQYF. The genes are TRBV30 and TRBJ2-3, with 10 bases fitting TRBD2. Trimming cost V 0 bases and J 3 bases; bases outside gene matches: 6. The CDR3 covers 16 residues. Germline CDR1 is GTSNPN and CDR2 is SVGIG (reference sequence). Together with reference TRBV30 and TRBJ2-3, the CDR3 gives the full variable domain: SQTIHQWPATLVQPVGSPLSLECTVEGTSNPNLYWYRQAAGRGLQLLFYSVGIGQISSEVPQNLSASRPQDRQFILSSKKLLLSDSGFYLCAWSVLLAGTTDTQYFGPGTRLTVL.

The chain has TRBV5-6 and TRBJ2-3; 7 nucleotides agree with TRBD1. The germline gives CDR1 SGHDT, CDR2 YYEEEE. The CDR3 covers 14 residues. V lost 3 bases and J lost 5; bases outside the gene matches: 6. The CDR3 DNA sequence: TGTGCCAGCAGCTCGACAGGGTCTGTAGATACGCAGTATTTT. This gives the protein CASSSTGSVDTQYF.